This is a list of T cell receptor beta chains from one sample in a study of blood T cell repertoires in COVID-19. TCRdb keeps only in-frame clones here, not all; method: immunoSEQ multiplex PCR. The table records roughly 280,000 clones, 75% to 90% of them present only once. Sample: peripheral blood. The receptors shown here come from a man aged 55-75 years who had recovered from COVID-19. Each CDR3 is given with its conserved first and last residue. Fields, in order: D gene, J gene, V gene, clone size, CDR3 protein, CDR3 DNA. D genes are given only for firm matches. Rows may omit the clone size; those that give it use once, few, many or a size class.

d_gene: TRBD2; j_gene: TRBJ2-2; v_gene: TRBV24-1; abundance: -; CDR3aa: CATSDTRGVGELFF; CDR3nt: TGTGCCACCAGTGATACACGGGGGGTCGGGGAGCTGTTTTTT
d_gene: -; j_gene: TRBJ1-4; v_gene: TRBV5-1; abundance: -; CDR3aa: CASSSRTSEKLFF; CDR3nt: TGCGCCAGCAGCTCCCGGACAAGTGAAAAACTGTTTTTT
d_gene: TRBD1; j_gene: TRBJ2-1; v_gene: TRBV7-3; abundance: once; CDR3aa: CASSTGQGSNEQFF; CDR3nt: TGTGCCAGCAGTACCGGACAGGGGTCCAATGAGCAGTTCTTC
d_gene: TRBD2; j_gene: TRBJ2-1; v_gene: TRBV9; abundance: -; CDR3aa: CASSRDYLSYNEQFF; CDR3nt: TGTGCCAGCAGCCGGGACTACCTCTCCTACAATGAGCAGTTCTTC
d_gene: -; j_gene: TRBJ1-1; v_gene: TRBV27; abundance: -; CDR3aa: CASSPGIAWNTEAFF; CDR3nt: TGTGCCAGCAGCCCCGGGATCGCCTGGAACACTGAAGCTTTCTTT
d_gene: -; j_gene: TRBJ1-2; v_gene: TRBV4-1; abundance: few; CDR3aa: CASSQDDGEGYTF; CDR3nt: TGCGCCAGCAGCCAAGATGATGGGGAGGGCTACACCTTC
d_gene: -; j_gene: TRBJ2-2; v_gene: TRBV5-4; abundance: -; CDR3aa: CASSPGGQATNTGELFF; CDR3nt: TGTGCCAGCAGCCCGGGGGGCCAGGCCACGAACACCGGGGAGCTGTTTTTT
d_gene: TRBD1; j_gene: TRBJ1-5; v_gene: TRBV6-5; abundance: -; CDR3aa: CASSYTRDSYQPQHF; CDR3nt: TGTGCCAGCAGTTACACGAGGGACAGCTATCAGCCCCAGCATTTT
d_gene: TRBD2; j_gene: TRBJ2-3; v_gene: TRBV7-3; abundance: -; CDR3aa: CASSFRLAGEGDTQYF; CDR3nt: TGTGCCAGCAGCTTTAGACTAGCGGGGGAAGGAGATACGCAGTATTTT
d_gene: TRBD2; j_gene: TRBJ2-1; v_gene: TRBV2; abundance: -; CDR3aa: CASRVAGGSYNEQFF; CDR3nt: TGTGCCAGCAGAGTAGCGGGAGGGTCCTACAATGAGCAGTTCTTC
d_gene: -; j_gene: TRBJ1-1; v_gene: TRBV5-4; abundance: -; CDR3aa: CASSRQTAGGTEAFF; CDR3nt: TGTGCCAGCAGCCGTCAGACGGCCGGAGGGACTGAAGCTTTCTTT
d_gene: TRBD2; j_gene: TRBJ2-1; v_gene: TRBV19; abundance: -; CDR3aa: CASSMLAGGSSYNEQFF; CDR3nt: TGTGCCAGTAGTATGCTAGCGGGAGGAAGCTCCTACAATGAGCAGTTCTTC
d_gene: TRBD1; j_gene: TRBJ1-4; v_gene: TRBV5-1; abundance: -; CDR3aa: CASSERTGQSEKLFF; CDR3nt: TGCGCCAGCAGCGAAAGGACAGGGCAAAGCGAAAAACTGTTTTTT
d_gene: TRBD1; j_gene: TRBJ1-6; v_gene: TRBV19; abundance: -; CDR3aa: CASSSRTGGFNSPLHF; CDR3nt: TGTGCCAGTAGTTCCCGGACAGGGGGCTTTAATTCACCCCTCCACTTT
d_gene: -; j_gene: TRBJ2-7; v_gene: TRBV30; abundance: -; CDR3aa: CAWKTGTQLPPYF; CDR3nt: TGTGCCTGGAAGACCGGGACACAATTACCCCCGTACTTC
d_gene: TRBD1; j_gene: TRBJ2-7; v_gene: TRBV7-9; abundance: -; CDR3aa: CASSLVGTAAYEQYF; CDR3nt: TGTGCCAGCAGCTTGGTTGGGACAGCCGCCTACGAGCAGTACTTC
d_gene: TRBD1; j_gene: TRBJ1-1; v_gene: TRBV28; abundance: few; CDR3aa: CASTQTGVITEAFF; CDR3nt: TGTGCCAGCACCCAAACAGGGGTAATCACTGAAGCTTTCTTT
d_gene: -; j_gene: TRBJ2-3; v_gene: TRBV3-1/TRBV3-2; abundance: -; CDR3aa: CASSQGLLGDTQYF; CDR3nt: TGTGCCAGCAGCCAGGGACTTCTTGGGGATACGCAGTATTTT
d_gene: TRBD1; j_gene: TRBJ1-1; v_gene: TRBV20-1; abundance: once; CDR3aa: CSASRDSRSGEAFF; CDR3nt: TGCAGTGCTAGTCGGGACAGCCGGTCCGGTGAAGCTTTCTTT
d_gene: -; j_gene: TRBJ1-1; v_gene: TRBV2; abundance: once; CDR3aa: CASTNRQAQNTEAFF; CDR3nt: TGTGCCAGCACCAACCGACAGGCTCAGAACACTGAAGCTTTCTTT
d_gene: TRBD1; j_gene: TRBJ2-7; v_gene: TRBV3-1/TRBV3-2; abundance: -; CDR3aa: CASSPQGAYFEQYF; CDR3nt: TGTGCCAGCAGCCCCCAGGGGGCGTATTTCGAGCAGTACTTC
d_gene: TRBD1; j_gene: TRBJ1-2; v_gene: TRBV5-4; abundance: -; CDR3aa: CASSPTGGGRGYTF; CDR3nt: TGTGCCAGCAGCCCCACAGGGGGCGGACGTGGCTACACCTTC
d_gene: -; j_gene: TRBJ1-4; v_gene: TRBV18; abundance: -; CDR3aa: CASSPHRVKCTEKLFF; CDR3nt: TGTGCCAGCTCACCCCACCGGGTCAAATGTACGGAAAAACTGTTTTTT
d_gene: -; j_gene: TRBJ1-1; v_gene: TRBV27; abundance: -; CDR3aa: CASSPVTRGRPEAFF; CDR3nt: TGTGCCAGCAGTCCCGTGACCAGGGGCAGGCCGGAAGCTTTCTTT
d_gene: TRBD1; j_gene: TRBJ1-1; v_gene: TRBV5-5; abundance: -; CDR3aa: CASSRPSGGITEAFF; CDR3nt: TGTGCCAGCAGCCGGCCTTCAGGGGGGATTACTGAAGCTTTCTTT
d_gene: -; j_gene: TRBJ2-1; v_gene: TRBV24-1; abundance: -; CDR3aa: CATSDVRNEQFF; CDR3nt: TGTGCCACCAGTGACGTGCGGAATGAGCAGTTCTTC
d_gene: -; j_gene: TRBJ2-3; v_gene: TRBV18; abundance: -; CDR3aa: CASSPPTGTSVGTDTQYF; CDR3nt: TGTGCCAGCTCACCACCGACCGGGACAAGTGTCGGTACAGATACGCAGTATTTT
d_gene: -; j_gene: TRBJ1-1; v_gene: TRBV5-1; abundance: -; CDR3aa: CASHEGRGTEAFF; CDR3nt: TGCGCCAGCCACGAAGGAAGAGGCACTGAAGCTTTCTTT
d_gene: -; j_gene: TRBJ1-6; v_gene: TRBV9; abundance: -; CDR3aa: CASSVGGNSPLHF; CDR3nt: TGTGCCAGCAGCGTAGGAGGGAATTCACCCCTCCACTTT
d_gene: TRBD1; j_gene: TRBJ2-3; v_gene: TRBV3-1/TRBV3-2; abundance: -; CDR3aa: CASSRGFGQGADTQYF; CDR3nt: TGTGCCAGCAGCCGAGGATTTGGACAGGGGGCGGATACGCAGTATTTT
d_gene: -; j_gene: TRBJ2-2; v_gene: TRBV7-9; abundance: -; CDR3aa: CASSSERAGGELFF; CDR3nt: TGTGCCAGCAGCTCCGAGAGGGCCGGCGGGGAGCTGTTTTTT